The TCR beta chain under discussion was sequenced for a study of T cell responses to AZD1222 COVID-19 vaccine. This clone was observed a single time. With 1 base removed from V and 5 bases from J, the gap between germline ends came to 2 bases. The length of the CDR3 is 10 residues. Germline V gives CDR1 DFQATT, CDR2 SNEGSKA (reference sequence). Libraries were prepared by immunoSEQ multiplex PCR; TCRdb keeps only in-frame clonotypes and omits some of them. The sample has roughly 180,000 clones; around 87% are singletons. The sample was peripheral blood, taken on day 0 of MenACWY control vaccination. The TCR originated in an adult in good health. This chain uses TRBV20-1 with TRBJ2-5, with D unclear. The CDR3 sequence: CSARGETQYF. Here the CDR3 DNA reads TGCAGTGCTAGAGGGGAGACCCAGTACTTC.